The 13 T cell receptor beta chains below come from one sample, sequenced in a study of shared clonotypes between healthy human individuals. This table comes from immunoSEQ multiplex PCR, and its TCRdb copy is limited to in-frame clones, with some not included. The top ten hold roughly 0.36% of the sample, which has more than 2,000,000 clones, over 85% seen once. The sequenced sample consisted of naive CD4+ T cells from PBMCs. Subset reported: CD45RA+ positively selected. These receptors originate from a man in his late teens or twenties in good health. Some clones in this sample may be carry-over from other donors' samples.

This clone was picked up one time. The rearrangement joins TRBV29-1 to TRBJ2-2; D is unresolved. The CDR3 loop spans 15 amino acids. Germline V lookup: CDR1 SQVTM, CDR2 ANQGSEA. V dropped 5 bases and J dropped 8 bases, with 21 bases sitting between them. The CDR3 sequence: CSVPTPDLPGGELFF. CDR3 bases: TGCAGCGTTCCTACCCCTGACTTACCCGGGGGGGAGCTGTTTTTT.

The rearrangement joins TRBV11-2 to TRBJ2-3; D remains ambiguous. The CDR3 runs 15 residues. Trimming removed 6 bases at V and 2 bases at J, with 15 bases between. Germline-derived CDR1 and CDR2 are SGHAT and FQNNGV. CDR3 DNA: TGTGCCAGCAGGCCAAACTACCGGGTCACAGATACGCAGTATTTT. Amino acid sequence: CASRPNYRVTDTQYF. Based on the CDR3 plus reference TRBV11-2 and TRBJ2-3, the full variable domain is EAGVAQSPRYKIIEKRQSVAFWCNPISGHATLYWYQQILGQGPKLLIQFQNNGVVDDSQLPKDRFSAERLKGVDSTLKIQPAKLEDSAVYLCASRPNYRVTDTQYFGPGTRLTVL.

The chain links TRBV27 to TRBJ1-1, with D tentatively TRBD1 (5 bases). The germline CDR1 and CDR2 sequences are MNHEY and SMNVEV (reference sequence). The length of the CDR3 is 16 residues. V lost 6 bases and J lost 2, with 19 bases in between. The CDR3: CASSILLPGPNTEAFF. For the CDR3, the DNA is TGTGCCAGCAGCATTCTTCTCCCGGGACCCAACACTGAAGCTTTCTTT.

The rearrangement uses TRBV5-1 and TRBJ1-2, with TRBD1 identical over 9 bases. CDR1 SGHRS and CDR2 YFSETQ come from the germline V gene. The CDR3 runs 17 residues. With 3 bases clipped from V and 5 bases from J, the junction kept 14 bases outside the gene matches. Written as DNA, the CDR3 is TGCGCCAGCAGCTCACTCGAAGGACAGGGGTTGGCTTATGGCTACACCTTC. It encodes CASSSLEGQGLAYGYTF.

The V call is TRBV28, the J call TRBJ2-5, with D perhaps given as TRBD1 or TRBD2 (7 bases each). The CDR3 contains 16 residues. Per the germline V gene, CDR1 is MDHEN and CDR2 is SYDVKM. V lost 2 bases, J lost 7 bases, and 20 bases lay in between. The CDR3 sequence: CASSLGDSSSSGTQYF. As DNA, the CDR3 is TGTGCCAGCAGTTTAGGGGACAGTTCCTCTAGCGGGACCCAGTACTTC.

The gene calls are TRBV29-1 and TRBJ2-7; possibly TRBD1 or TRBD2 for D (5 bases each). CDR1 and CDR2 (germline): SQVTM, ANQGSEA. The CDR3 runs to 14 residues. The V end lost 0 bases, the J end lost 8 bases, and 17 bases lay between the germline ends. CDR3 protein: CSVEELGPSIKQYF. The CDR3 nucleotides read TGCAGCGTTGAAGAGCTGGGACCTTCGATAAAGCAGTACTTC.

V and J are TRBV9 and TRBJ1-4; TRBD1 agrees at 8 bases. Germline-derived CDR1 and CDR2 are SGDLS and YYNGEE. The CDR3 sequence is 15 residues long. V was clipped by 4 bases and J by 2 bases; unmatched bases: 4. CDR3 DNA sequence: TGTGCCAGCAGCCGTTACAGGGGGACTAATGAAAAACTGTTTTTT. Its translation: CASSRYRGTNEKLFF.

The gene calls are TRBV7-2 and TRBJ2-1, with TRBD1 matching 11 bases. The CDR3 consists of 17 residues. Germline assignment: CDR1 SGHTA and CDR2 FQGNSA. Trimming at V came to 5 bases and at J to 1 base, leaving 7 bases not matched to a gene. The CDR3 DNA sequence: TGTGCCAGCAGCCTCGGACAGGGGGCGAGGTCCTACAATGAGCAGTTCTTC. This gives the protein CASSLGQGARSYNEQFF.

The rearrangement uses TRBV7-9 and TRBJ2-1; D gene uncertain. CDR1 and CDR2 from the germline V gene are SEHNR and FQNEAQ (reference sequence). Trimming pared 4 bases from V and 5 bases from J, leaving 0 bases between. The CDR3 totals 10 residues. The CDR3 coding sequence is TGTGCCAGCAGCTACAATGAGCAGTTCTTC. Its protein product is CASSYNEQFF.

The genes are TRBV6-5 and TRBJ1-2; D call uncertain. V was shortened by 10 bases and J by 3 bases, with 21 bases between the two germline ends. The length of the CDR3 is 15 residues. From germline, CDR1 is MNHEY and CDR2 SVGAGI. The CDR3 sequence: CATSRLGIRDYGYTF. The CDR3 DNA sequence: TGTGCCACATCCCGTTTAGGGATTCGGGACTATGGCTACACCTTC.

The chain carries TRBV28 and TRBJ2-7, with D tentatively TRBD2 (7 bases). Germline V gene sequence: CDR1 MDHEN, CDR2 SYDVKM. V lost 5 bases to trimming and J lost 4 bases, with 18 bases between them. The CDR3 has 15 residues. The CDR3 DNA reads as TGTGCCAGCAGTGGCTCCGGGGGGCGCTTGTACGAGCAGTACTTC. It encodes CASSGSGGRLYEQYF.

The chain joins TRBV28 to TRBJ1-2; no definite D call. V was shortened by 6 bases and J by 4 bases, with 9 bases between the two germline ends. This CDR3 spans 12 amino acids. Germline V gene data show CDR1 as MDHEN and CDR2 as SYDVKM. In DNA form, the CDR3 reads TGTGCCAGCAGGTCGGGTTTCTATGGCTACACCTTC. It translates to CASRSGFYGYTF.

This chain connects TRBV6-1 to TRBJ1-1; TRBD1 agrees at 9 bases. V was clipped by 10 bases and J by 10 bases; unmatched bases: 13. This CDR3 is built from 13 residues. The germline CDR1 and CDR2 sequences are MNHNS and SASEGT. CDR3 amino acids: CAIPRQGDSGAFF. The CDR3 DNA reads TGTGCCATCCCACGACAGGGGGACAGTGGAGCTTTCTTT.